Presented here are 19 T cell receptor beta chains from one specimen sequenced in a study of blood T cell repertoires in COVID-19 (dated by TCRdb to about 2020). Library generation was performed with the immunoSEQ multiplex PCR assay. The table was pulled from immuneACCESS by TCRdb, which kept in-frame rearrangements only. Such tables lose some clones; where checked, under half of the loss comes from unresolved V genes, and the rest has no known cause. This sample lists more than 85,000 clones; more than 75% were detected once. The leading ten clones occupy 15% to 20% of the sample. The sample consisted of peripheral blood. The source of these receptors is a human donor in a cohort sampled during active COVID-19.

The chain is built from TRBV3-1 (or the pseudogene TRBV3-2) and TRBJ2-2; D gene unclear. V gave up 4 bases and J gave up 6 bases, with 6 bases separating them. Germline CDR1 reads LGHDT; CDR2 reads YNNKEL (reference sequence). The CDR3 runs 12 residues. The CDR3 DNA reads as TGTGCCAGCAGCCCCCCCGCCGGGGAGCTGTTTTTT. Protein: CASSPPAGELFF.

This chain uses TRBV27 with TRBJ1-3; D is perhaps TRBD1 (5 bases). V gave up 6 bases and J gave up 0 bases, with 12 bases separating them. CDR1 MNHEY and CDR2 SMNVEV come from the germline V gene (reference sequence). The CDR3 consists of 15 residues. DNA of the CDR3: TGTGCCAGCAGCCTCGGGAGGGGCTCTGGAAACACCATATATTTT. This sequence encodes CASSLGRGSGNTIYF.

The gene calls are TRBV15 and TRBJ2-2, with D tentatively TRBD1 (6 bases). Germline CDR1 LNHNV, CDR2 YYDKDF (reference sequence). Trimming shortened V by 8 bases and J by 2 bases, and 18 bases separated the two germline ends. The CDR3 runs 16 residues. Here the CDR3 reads CATSSPGTPNTGELFF. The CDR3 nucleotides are TGTGCCACCTCATCGCCCGGGACACCCAACACCGGGGAGCTGTTTTTT.

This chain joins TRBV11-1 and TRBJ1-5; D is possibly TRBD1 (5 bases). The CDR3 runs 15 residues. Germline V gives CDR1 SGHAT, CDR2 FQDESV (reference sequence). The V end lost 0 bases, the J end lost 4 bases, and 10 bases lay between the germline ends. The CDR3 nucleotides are TGTGCCAGCAGCTTAGCAGGGGCAGCTAATCAGCCCCAGCATTTT. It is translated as CASSLAGAANQPQHF.

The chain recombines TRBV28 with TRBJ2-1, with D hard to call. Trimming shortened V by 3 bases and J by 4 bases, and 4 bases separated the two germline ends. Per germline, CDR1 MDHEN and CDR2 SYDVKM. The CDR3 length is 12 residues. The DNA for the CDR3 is TGTGCCAGCAGTTTGTCGTACAATGAGCAGTTCTTC. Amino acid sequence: CASSLSYNEQFF. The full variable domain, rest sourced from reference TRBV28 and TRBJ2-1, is DVKVTQSSRYLVKRTGEKVFLECVQDMDHENMFWYRQDPGLGLRLIYFSYDVKMKEKGDIPEGYSVSREKKERFSLILESASTNQTSMYLCASSLSYNEQFFGPGTRLTVL.

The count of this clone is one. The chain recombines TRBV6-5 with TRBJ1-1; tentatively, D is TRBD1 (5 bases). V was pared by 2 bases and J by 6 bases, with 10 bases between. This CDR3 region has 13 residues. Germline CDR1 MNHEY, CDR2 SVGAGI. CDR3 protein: CASSYRGQSEAFF. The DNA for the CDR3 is TGTGCCAGCAGTTACCGAGGACAATCTGAAGCTTTCTTT.

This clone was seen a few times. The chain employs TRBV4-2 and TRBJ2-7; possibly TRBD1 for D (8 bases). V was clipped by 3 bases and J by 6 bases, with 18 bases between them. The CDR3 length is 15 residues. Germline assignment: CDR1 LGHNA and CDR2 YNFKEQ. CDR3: CASSQDGQGGIEQYF. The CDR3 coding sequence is TGTGCCAGCAGCCAGGACGGACAGGGAGGGATCGAGCAGTACTTC.

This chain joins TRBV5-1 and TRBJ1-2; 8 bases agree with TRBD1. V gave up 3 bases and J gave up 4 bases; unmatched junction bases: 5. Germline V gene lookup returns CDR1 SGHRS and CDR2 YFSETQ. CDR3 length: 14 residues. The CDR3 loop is CASSSGQGAYGYTF. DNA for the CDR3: TGCGCCAGCAGCTCAGGACAGGGAGCCTATGGCTACACCTTC.

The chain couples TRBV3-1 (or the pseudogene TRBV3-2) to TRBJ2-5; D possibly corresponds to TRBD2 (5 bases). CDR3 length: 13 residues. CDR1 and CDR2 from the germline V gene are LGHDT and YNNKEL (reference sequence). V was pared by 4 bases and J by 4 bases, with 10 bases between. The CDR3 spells CASSPLRGETQYF. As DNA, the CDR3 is TGTGCCAGCAGCCCCCTCCGGGGAGAGACCCAGTACTTC.

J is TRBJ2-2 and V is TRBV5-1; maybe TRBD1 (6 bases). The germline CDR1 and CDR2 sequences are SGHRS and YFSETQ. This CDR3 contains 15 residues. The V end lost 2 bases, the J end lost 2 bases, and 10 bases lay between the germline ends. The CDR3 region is CASSFLQGNTGELFF. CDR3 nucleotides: TGCGCCAGCAGCTTTTTACAGGGAAACACCGGGGAGCTGTTTTTT.

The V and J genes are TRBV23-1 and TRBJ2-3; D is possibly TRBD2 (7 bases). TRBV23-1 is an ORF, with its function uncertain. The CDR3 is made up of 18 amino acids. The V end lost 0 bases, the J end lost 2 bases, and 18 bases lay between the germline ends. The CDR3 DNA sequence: TGCGCCAGCAGTCAATCGCCCGGGGGGCCGTTAGACACAGATACGCAGTATTTT. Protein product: CASSQSPGGPLDTDTQYF.

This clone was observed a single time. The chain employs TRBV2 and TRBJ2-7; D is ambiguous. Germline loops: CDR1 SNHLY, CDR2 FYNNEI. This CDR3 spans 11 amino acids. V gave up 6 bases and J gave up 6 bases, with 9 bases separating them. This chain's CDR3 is CASSPLSEQYF. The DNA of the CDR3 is TGTGCCAGCAGCCCTTTATCCGAGCAGTACTTC.

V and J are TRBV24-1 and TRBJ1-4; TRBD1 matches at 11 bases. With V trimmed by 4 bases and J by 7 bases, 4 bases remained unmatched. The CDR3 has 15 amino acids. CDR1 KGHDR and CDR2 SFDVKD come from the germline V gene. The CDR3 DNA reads TGTGCCACCAGTGAATCCGGGACAGGGGGTGAAAAACTGTTTTTT. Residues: CATSESGTGGEKLFF.

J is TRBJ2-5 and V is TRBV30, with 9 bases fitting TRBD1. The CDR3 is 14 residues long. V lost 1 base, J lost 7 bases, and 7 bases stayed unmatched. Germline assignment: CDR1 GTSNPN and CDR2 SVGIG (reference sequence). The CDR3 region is CAWSEGQGFRTQYF. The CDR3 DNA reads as TGTGCCTGGAGTGAGGGACAGGGTTTTAGGACCCAGTACTTC.

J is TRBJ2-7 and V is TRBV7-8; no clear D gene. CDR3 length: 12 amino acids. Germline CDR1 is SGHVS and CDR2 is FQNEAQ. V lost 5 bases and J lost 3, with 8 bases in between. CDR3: CASSLSSYEQYF. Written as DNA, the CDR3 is TGTGCCAGCAGCCTATCTAGCTACGAGCAGTACTTC.

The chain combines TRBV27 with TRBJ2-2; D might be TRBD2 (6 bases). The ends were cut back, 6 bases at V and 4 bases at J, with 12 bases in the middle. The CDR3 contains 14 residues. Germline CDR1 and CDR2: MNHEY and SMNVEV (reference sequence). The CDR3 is CASRPREITGELFF. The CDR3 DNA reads TGTGCCAGCAGACCCCGGGAGATCACCGGGGAGCTGTTTTTT.

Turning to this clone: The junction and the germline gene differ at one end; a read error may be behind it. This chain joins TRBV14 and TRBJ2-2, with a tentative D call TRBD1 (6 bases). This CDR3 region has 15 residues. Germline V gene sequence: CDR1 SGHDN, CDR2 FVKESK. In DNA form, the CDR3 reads TGTGCCAGCAGCCACAGGACAGATAACATCGGGGAGCTGTTTTTT. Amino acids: CASSHRTDNIGELFF.

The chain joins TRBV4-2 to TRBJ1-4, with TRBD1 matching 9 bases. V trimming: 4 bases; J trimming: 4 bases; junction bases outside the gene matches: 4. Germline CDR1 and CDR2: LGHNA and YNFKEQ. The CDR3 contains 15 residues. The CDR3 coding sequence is TGTGCCAGCAGCCCCCGGGACAGGGATAATGAAAAACTGTTTTTT. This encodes CASSPRDRDNEKLFF.

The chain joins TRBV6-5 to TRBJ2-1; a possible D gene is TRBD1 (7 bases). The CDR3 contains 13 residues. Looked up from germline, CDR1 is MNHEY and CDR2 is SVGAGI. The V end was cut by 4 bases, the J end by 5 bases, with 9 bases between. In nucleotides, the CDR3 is TGTGCCAGCAGTTGGAGGGGGCACAATGAGCAGTTCTTC. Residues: CASSWRGHNEQFF.